Presented here are 20 T cell receptor beta chains from one specimen sequenced in a study of tissue T cells after allogeneic stem cell transplantation (dated by TCRdb to between 2021 and 2024). The time point label, as the study defines it: mouse harvest day 14 after allogeneic transplant. Each mouse graft, delivered by tail vein injection, combined 10^6 splenic CD5+ T cells with 10^7 T-cell-depleted bone marrow cells. The library was obtained by the immunoSEQ multiplex PCR assay. Not all clones reach the TCRdb copy of this immuneACCESS table, which keeps in-frame sequences only. Checked studies attribute under half of the gap to unresolved V genes and leave the rest unexplained. The sample profile shows 1,500 or so clones; approximately 48% of them were found once. The ten biggest clones cover around half of the sample. Source material: spleen. The origin of the receptors is a female BALB/c mouse given C57BL/6 T cells with graft-versus-host disease after an allogeneic hematopoietic cell transplant.

As regards this clone: Mouse gene names and germline throughout. The read ends 1 residue early relative to the CDR3; the germline J gene fills the gap. V is TRBV13-2 and J is TRBJ1-6; TRBD1 might be the D (5 bases). TRBJ1-6 is an ORF for which the function is uncertain. The CDR3 runs to 14 residues. Germline V gives CDR1 NNHNN, CDR2 SYGAGS (reference sequence). V shed 3 bases and J shed 4 bases, with 8 bases lying between them. The CDR3 reads CASGVGGYNSPLYF. The CDR3 DNA, read in part, is TGTGCCAGCGGTGTCGGGGGATATAATTCGCCCCTCTAC.

Of note for this clone: Genes and germline come from the mouse. The CDR3 end is not reached by the read, which stops 1 residue before it; the germline J gene fills it in. The chain couples TRBV2 to TRBJ2-5, with 8 bases matching TRBD2. V shed 0 bases and J 6 bases; nucleotides not matched to a gene: 5. The CDR3 has 15 residues. Per germline, CDR1 LGHNA and CDR2 YSYQKL. This CDR3 reads CASSQEDGGVDTQYF. The covered CDR3 bases are TGTGCCAGCAGCCAAGAGGATGGGGGGGTTGACACCCAGTAC.

On this clone itself: Gene names denote mouse genes. The read terminates 1 residue before the CDR3 end, so the remaining end is supplied by the germline J gene. The gene calls are TRBV13-2 and TRBJ2-2; 7 bases are shared with TRBD2. The CDR3 spans 14 residues. The junction had 3 bases not matched to a gene; V was cut back by 3 bases and J by 4 bases. Germline CDR1 and CDR2: NNHNN and SYGAGS (reference sequence). CDR3 DNA, as far as it was read: TGTGCCAGCGGTGCGGGGGGGGTCACCGGGCAGCTCTAC. Protein: CASGAGGVTGQLY. The entire CDR3 reads CASGAGGVTGQLYF.

Remarks on this clone: These gene names are mouse names. The sequenced fragment ends 1 residue before the CDR3 boundary, so the rest is inferred from the germline J gene. The rearrangement joins TRBV19 to TRBJ1-6; a weak D match, TRBD1 (6 bases). TRBJ1-6 is noted as an ORF with a role that remains uncertain. Trimming stripped 2 bases from V and 7 bases from J, with 10 bases between. CDR3 length: 14 amino acids. CDR1 is FNHDT, CDR2 SITEND, per germline (reference sequence). The CDR3 DNA, read in part, is TGTGCCAGCAGTATCGGCCAGGGGAATTCGCCCCTCTAC. Translation: CASSIGQGNSPLY. The CDR3 reads in full as CASSIGQGNSPLYF.

Only one count was recorded for this clone. Germline and genes: mouse. With the read ending 1 residue before the CDR3 end, the germline J gene is used to fill in that end. This chain uses TRBV15 with TRBJ1-5; D might be TRBD1 (5 bases). Trimming cost V 6 bases and J 5 bases, with 8 bases left between them. Germline-derived CDR1 and CDR2 are SGHND and FRSKSL. The CDR3 is 12 amino acids. The CDR3 reads CASSRTHQAPLF. The sequenced CDR3 bases are TGTGCCAGCAGCCGGACACACCAGGCTCCGCTT. The full variable domain, rest sourced from reference TRBV15 and TRBJ1-5, is DAGVTQTPRHEVAEKGQTIILKCEPVSGHNDLFWYRQTKIQGLELLSYFRSKSLMEDGGAFKDRFKAEMLNSSFSTLKIQPTEPKDSAVYLCASSRTHQAPLFGEGTRLSVL.

This clone is categorized as medium-sized (0.01 to 0.1%). Gene names follow the mouse nomenclature. The CDR3 is cut off 1 residue early in the read; its end comes from the germline J gene. V gene TRBV13-3 combines with J gene TRBJ2-7; 11 bases match TRBD1. This CDR3 contains 12 residues. The germline gives CDR1 NNHDY, CDR2 SYVADS. Trimming cost V 7 bases and J 3 bases; bases outside gene matches: 0. The sequenced CDR3 bases are TGTGCCAGCGGGACAGGGGGCTATGAACAGTAC. Encoded protein: CASGTGGYEQY. The complete CDR3 sequence is CASGTGGYEQYF.

With respect to this clone: Mouse names are used for the genes. CDR3 sequence: CTCSDRGRRAETLYF. Incomplete CDR3 DNA: TGCACCTGCAGTGACAGGGGGCGAAGGGCAGAAACGCTGTAT. This chain joins TRBV1 and TRBJ2-3; 9 positions agree with TRBD1. The CDR3 end lies 1 residue beyond the end of the read and is filled in from the germline J gene. The CDR3 spans 15 residues. Germline V CDR1 and CDR2: NSQYPW, LRSPGD (reference sequence). V was pared by 4 bases and J by 3 bases, with 5 bases of the junction left unmatched.

The table lists this clone with a few counts. These gene names are mouse names. The sequence runs out 1 residue before the end of the CDR3; the remainder is reconstructed from the germline J gene. The V gene is TRBV15, the J gene TRBJ2-7; 11 bases line up with TRBD2. V lost 6 bases and J lost 6; bases outside the gene matches: 4. Germline V gene sequence: CDR1 SGHND, CDR2 FRSKSL. This CDR3 has 13 amino acids. The CDR3 DNA, read in part, is TGTGCCAGCAGCCGCGACTGGGGGGGTGAACAGTAC. This sequence encodes CASSRDWGGEQY. In full, the CDR3 reads CASSRDWGGEQYF.

In regard to this clone: The genes and germline here are from mouse. From the germline J gene comes the end of the CDR3, since the read stops 1 residue before it. The chain employs TRBV26 and TRBJ2-7, with 10 nucleotides matching TRBD2. The CDR3 runs 14 residues. Looked up from germline, CDR1 is KGHPV and CDR2 is FQNQEV (reference sequence). The V gene end was trimmed by 3 bases and the J gene end by 4 bases; junction bases not matched to a gene: 3. CDR3 in amino acids: CASSLGTGVYEQYF. The CDR3 DNA, read in part, is TGTGCCAGCAGTCTAGGGACTGGGGTGTATGAACAGTAC.

This clone showed up just a few times. Gene names and germline match the mouse. The missing CDR3 end, 1 residue past where the read stops, is filled in from the germline J gene. This chain joins TRBV13-1 and TRBJ2-7, with TRBD2 matching over 8 bases. CDR1 and CDR2 from the germline V gene are NSHNY and SYGAGN. This CDR3 has 13 amino acids. V was clipped by 4 bases and J by 4 bases; unmatched bases: 4. CDR3 bases read: TGTGCCAGCAGTACGACTGGGGATTATGAACAGTAC. It is translated as CASSTTGDYEQY. The full CDR3 reads CASSTTGDYEQYF.

There are a few counts of this clone. The gene symbols are mouse symbols. The read finishes 1 residue shy of the CDR3 end, and the germline J gene is used to complete it. The genes are TRBV26 and TRBJ1-6; TRBD1 is a possible D gene (5 bases). TRBJ1-6 is an open reading frame, and its role is uncertain. Trimming cost V 6 bases and J 4 bases, with 7 bases left between them. Germline assignment: CDR1 KGHPV and CDR2 FQNQEV (reference sequence). This CDR3 comprises 13 residues. The CDR3 spells CASRRQYNSPLYF. The part of the CDR3 DNA that was read is TGTGCCAGCAGGAGACAGTATAATTCGCCCCTCTAC.

This clone came up a few times. The gene names here belong to mouse. The CDR3 extends 1 residue past the end of the read, so its final part is completed from the germline J gene. The rearrangement links TRBV2 to TRBJ1-4, with a weak D call TRBD1 (6 bases). CDR1 is LGHNA, CDR2 YSYQKL, per germline. The germline V and J ends were trimmed by 1 base and 7 bases, with 7 bases remaining between them. The CDR3 length is 13 residues. CDR3 sequence: CASSQGTAERLFF. Partial CDR3 DNA: TGTGCCAGCAGCCAAGGGACAGCCGAAAGATTATTT.

Only a few counts were recorded for this clone. Gene names denote mouse genes. The read stops 1 residue short of the end of the CDR3; the missing end is completed from the germline J gene. This chain connects TRBV14 to TRBJ2-2, with unresolved D. From germline, CDR1 is SGHDT and CDR2 FRDEAV. The V end lost 1 base, the J end lost 5 bases, and 0 bases lay between the germline ends. The CDR3 runs 11 residues. This CDR3 is CASSFTGQLYF. The covered CDR3 bases are TGTGCCAGCAGTTTCACCGGGCAGCTCTAC.

Note on this clone: The gene names given are mouse names. Read coverage stops 1 residue before the CDR3 terminus; the germline J gene supplies the remainder. V usage is TRBV4 and J usage is TRBJ1-2; the match to TRBD1 covers 11 bases. The CDR3 is made up of 14 amino acids. Germline CDR1 LGHDT, CDR2 YNNKQL (reference sequence). The V and J ends lost 5 bases and 5 bases, in that order; junction bases with no gene match: 4. CDR3 bases read: TGTGCCAGCAGCCGGACAGGGGGCCGGTCCGACTACACC. Protein: CASSRTGGRSDYT. The entire CDR3 protein is CASSRTGGRSDYTF.

This clone has just a few counts. The listed genes are named as in mouse. From the germline J gene comes the end of the CDR3, since the read stops 1 residue before it. This rearrangement joins TRBV13-1 to TRBJ1-3; 12 positions match TRBD1. J was trimmed by 4 bases and V by 4 bases; bases with no gene match: 3. Germline assignment: CDR1 NSHNY and CDR2 SYGAGN. This CDR3 spans 15 amino acids. The part of the CDR3 DNA that was read is TGTGCCAGCAGTAGGGACAGGGGGCAGGGAAATACGCTCTAT. It translates to CASSRDRGQGNTLY. The whole CDR3 is CASSRDRGQGNTLYF.

Only a few counts were recorded for this clone. Gene names are the mouse ones. The read comes to an end 1 residue before the CDR3 does, leaving the germline J gene to fill in the end. This rearrangement joins TRBV2 to TRBJ2-5, with 10 positions matching TRBD2. V was pared by 5 bases and J by 4 bases, with 6 bases of the junction left unmatched. Germline lookup yields CDR1 LGHNA and CDR2 YSYQKL. The CDR3 contains 15 residues. The CDR3 sequence is CASSYPGTGEDTQYF. Incomplete CDR3 DNA: TGTGCCAGCAGCTACCCTGGGACTGGGGAAGACACCCAGTAC.

By its share, this clone is large. Gene labels here are mouse ones. The read halts 1 residue ahead of the CDR3 end, with the missing end drawn from the germline J gene. The V and J genes are TRBV29 and TRBJ2-4, with D unresolved. Germline V lookup: CDR1 MSHET, CDR2 SYDVDS. Trimming stripped 2 bases from V and 4 bases from J, with 7 bases between. This CDR3 comprises 13 residues. Partial CDR3 DNA: TGTGCTAGCAGTTTAGTGGGTGAAAACACCTTGTAC. Translating it yields CASSLVGENTLY. The full CDR3 reads CASSLVGENTLYF.

This clone was counted a few times. The genes are named according to mouse. The read comes to an end 1 residue before the CDR3 does, leaving the germline J gene to fill in the end. This chain uses TRBV16 with TRBJ2-7; a possible D gene is TRBD1 (6 bases). From germline, CDR1 is SGHSA and CDR2 FRNQAP. V lost 3 bases, J lost 7 bases, and 13 bases lay in between. There are 13 residues in the CDR3. Partial CDR3 DNA: TGTGCAAGCAGCTTGGGAGGGGGAGGAGAACAGTAC. It specifies CASSLGGGGEQY. The full CDR3 is CASSLGGGGEQYF. Full variable domain (missing parts from reference TRBV16 and TRBJ2-7): NAGVIQTPRHKVTGKGQEATLWCEPISGHSAVFWYRQTIVQGLEFLTYFRNQAPIDDSGMPKERFSAQMPNQSHSTLKIQSTQPQDSAVYLCASSLGGGGEQYFGPGTRLTVL.

By share, this clone counts as large. Gene names denote mouse genes. The CDR3 bases that were read are TGCACCTGCAGTGCGCGACAGAATAACAACCAGGCTCCGCTT. Translation gives CTCSARQNNNQAPL. The entire CDR3 is CTCSARQNNNQAPLF. The chain recombines TRBV1 with TRBJ1-5, with a possible D match to TRBD1 (5 bases). The read ends 1 residue shy of where the CDR3 ends; the end is completed using the germline J gene. CDR1 is NSQYPW, CDR2 LRSPGD, per germline (reference sequence). The CDR3 is 15 amino acids. The V and J ends lost 3 bases and 0 bases respectively, with 9 bases between them.

Remarks on this clone: Genes and germline are mouse. The observed sequence ends 1 residue before the CDR3 terminus, with the missing tail filled in from the germline J gene. The chain carries TRBV2 and TRBJ2-4; TRBD1 agrees at 8 bases. The CDR3 loop spans 14 amino acids. Germline V gene lookup returns CDR1 LGHNA and CDR2 YSYQKL. Unmatched junction bases numbered 0, after V lost 0 bases and J lost 4 bases. CDR3 in amino acids: CASSQETGENTLYF. CDR3 bases read: TGTGCCAGCAGCCAAGAGACAGGGGAAAACACCTTGTAC.